This T cell receptor (beta chain) was sequenced in a study of regulatory T cells in long-lasting Graves disease. Time point reported: newly diagnosed GD, antithyroid drugs for less than 3 months. Researchers made the TCR library from RNA that was extracted from PBMCs. Germline values: CDR1 SEHNR, CDR2 FQNEAQ (reference sequence). This CDR3 is 13 amino acids long. Trimming shortened V by 5 bases and J by 2 bases, and 9 bases separated the two germline ends. This clonotype occurred many times. Libraries of TCR beta came from iRepertoire HTBI primers plus Arm-PCR of CDR3 regions. TCRdb used MiXCR to reprocess the multiplex PCR reads, holding one entry per CDR3 protein. The table includes 440,000 or so distinct CDR3 sequences, 15% to 20% detected once. The same sample was also used in a study of T cells in Graves' hyperthyroidism and ophthalmopathy.

Material: peripheral blood mononuclear cells (PBMCs), obtained at new diagnosis, from a patient treated with antithyroid drugs. This sequence was found in a woman under 40 with Graves disease. This chain links TRBV7-9 with TRBJ1-1; no definite D call. In DNA form, the CDR3 reads TGTGCCAGCAGCGACGGGAGAAACACTGAAGCTTTCTTT. It encodes CASSDGRNTEAFF.